This T cell receptor beta chain was obtained from a study of T cell responses to AZD1222 COVID-19 vaccine. Study overall: Second doses that came at about 4 or about 12 weeks were put together.

From germline, CDR1 is SGHRS and CDR2 YFSETQ. CDR3 length: 14 residues. V was shortened by 4 bases and J by 4 bases, with 12 bases between the two germline ends. Study-level results: Across the whole spike, CD4 TCRs peaked at regions 160-218 and 743-854. Nearly half of spike-specific TCRs reportedly go after variant regions that carry no mutations. It should be noted that donors were predominantly white British and more often female, and clonal diversity was possibly underestimated.

About this clone: The antigen is undetermined.

The table came from immunoSEQ multiplex PCR; TCRdb's copy has only in-frame clones and leaves some out. Seen here are 100,000 to 150,000 clones, 90% observed once, and the top ten hold 7.2%. Sequenced material: peripheral blood, taken on day 0 of AZD1222 vaccination. This clonotype was sampled from an adult in good health. This rearrangement joins TRBV5-1 to TRBJ1-3; D might be TRBD1 (5 bases). The CDR3 loop is CASSIGGVGNTIYF. In DNA, the CDR3 is TGCGCCAGCAGCATCGGGGGGGTCGGAAACACCATATATTTT.